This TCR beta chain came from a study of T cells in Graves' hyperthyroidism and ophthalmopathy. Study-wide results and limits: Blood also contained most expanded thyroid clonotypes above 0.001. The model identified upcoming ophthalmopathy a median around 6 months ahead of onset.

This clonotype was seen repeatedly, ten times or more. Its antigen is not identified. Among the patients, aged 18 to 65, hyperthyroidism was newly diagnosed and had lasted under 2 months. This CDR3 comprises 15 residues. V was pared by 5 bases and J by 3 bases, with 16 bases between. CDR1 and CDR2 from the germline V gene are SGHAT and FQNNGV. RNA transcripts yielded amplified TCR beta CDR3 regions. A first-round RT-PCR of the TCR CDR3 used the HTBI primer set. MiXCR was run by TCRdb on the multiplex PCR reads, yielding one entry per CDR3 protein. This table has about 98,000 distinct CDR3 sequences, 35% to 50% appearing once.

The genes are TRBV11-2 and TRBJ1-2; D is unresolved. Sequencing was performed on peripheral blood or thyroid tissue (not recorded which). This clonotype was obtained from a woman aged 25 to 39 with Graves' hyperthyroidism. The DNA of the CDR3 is TGTGCCAGCAGCCCGAGCGGGGATCCCTACTATGGCTACACCTTC. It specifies CASSPSGDPYYGYTF.